This section outlines one TCR beta chain sequence together with its context. This CDR3 contains 15 residues. Trimming removed 2 bases from V and 0 bases from J, with 10 bases in between. Germline V gives CDR1 SGDLS, CDR2 YYNGEE. The table came from immunoSEQ multiplex PCR; TCRdb's copy has only in-frame clones and leaves some out. The profile covers 65,000 to 90,000 clones, with 80% to 95% appearing a single time and about 0.3% taken by the ten largest. This record belongs to a study of T cell changes during pregnancy in multiple sclerosis. This clonotype originated in a female donor with multiple sclerosis, enrolled in a pregnancy study. The starting material was CD4+ T cells from peripheral blood mononuclear cells, obtained after pregnancy. The genes are TRBV9 and TRBJ2-3; a possible D gene is TRBD2 (5 bases). The CDR3 here is CASSVGLLSTDTQYF. As DNA, the CDR3 is TGTGCCAGCAGCGTCGGACTTCTGAGCACAGATACGCAGTATTTT.